The 21 T cell receptor beta chains below come from one sample, sequenced in a study of shared clonotypes between healthy human individuals. Method: immunoSEQ multiplex PCR; TCRdb's copy keeps in-frame clones and lacks some. The repertoire holds 1,400,000 or so clones, with about 98.5% as singletons. Material: naive CD4+ T cells sorted from blood. Subset described: CD45RA+ positively selected. The receptors originated from a young man in good health.

In its sample, this clone was seen once. Other DNA sequences in the sample encode the same CDR3. This chain connects TRBV12-5 to TRBJ2-3; no definite D call. Between the trimmed V and J ends, which lost 1 base and 3 bases, there was a span of 5 bases. Germline assignment: CDR1 LGHNT and CDR2 FRNRAP. This CDR3 is built from 13 residues. CDR3 residues: CASGLGGTDTQYF. The DNA for the CDR3 is TGTGCTAGTGGTTTGGGGGGAACAGATACGCAGTATTTT.

Notes on this clone: One end of the junction does not line up with germline, which may come from a read error. This chain connects TRBV27 to TRBJ2-5; 16 bases agree with TRBD2. The germline V gene has CDR1 MNHEY and CDR2 SMNVEV (reference sequence). The CDR3 covers 18 residues. The CDR3 is CASSLSGTSGRVRETQYF. CDR3 in DNA: TGTGCCAGCAGTCTATCAGGGACTAGCGGGAGGGTCCGGGAGACCCAGTACTTC.

The chain uses TRBV28 and TRBJ1-5; TRBD1 agrees at 8 bases. The CDR3 totals 15 residues. Germline loops: CDR1 MDHEN, CDR2 SYDVKM. V trimming: 6 bases; J trimming: 2 bases; junction bases outside the gene matches: 6. Written as DNA, the CDR3 is TGTGCCAGCAGCGGACAGGGCGAAGGCAATCAGCCCCAGCATTTT. It yields the protein CASSGQGEGNQPQHF.

V is TRBV7-2 and J is TRBJ2-3; D may be TRBD1 or TRBD2 (5 bases each). V was cut by 4 bases and J by 5 bases, with 7 bases left in between. The CDR3 runs to 12 residues. Germline-derived CDR1 and CDR2 are SGHTA and FQGNSA. CDR3 bases: TGTGCCAGCAGCTGGGGGATAGATACGCAGTATTTT. Translation gives CASSWGIDTQYF. Using reference TRBV7-2 and TRBJ2-3 for the parts outside the CDR3, the full variable domain is GAGVSQSPSNKVTEKGKDVELRCDPISGHTALYWYRQSLGQGLEFLIYFQGNSAPDKSGLPSDRFSAERTGGSVSTLTIQRTQQEDSAVYLCASSWGIDTQYFGPGTRLTVL.

Note on this clone: The same CDR3 can be traced to other DNA sequences in this sample. The chain uses TRBV5-1 and TRBJ2-3, with 8 bases matching TRBD2. Trimming cost V 0 bases and J 0 bases; bases outside gene matches: 0. The CDR3 totals 15 residues. Germline values: CDR1 SGHRS, CDR2 YFSETQ. The CDR3 region is CASSLVAGSTDTQYF. The CDR3 region has the DNA TGCGCCAGCAGCTTGGTAGCGGGGAGCACAGATACGCAGTATTTT.

The rearrangement links TRBV2 to TRBJ1-1; D may be TRBD1 (5 bases). Germline V gene sequence: CDR1 SNHLY, CDR2 FYNNEI. V gave up 0 bases and J gave up 9 bases, with 17 bases separating them. This CDR3 is 15 amino acids long. The CDR3 DNA reads TGTGCCAGCAGTGAAGCTCAGGGCTCGAACGGAAAAGCTTTCTTT. Translating it yields CASSEAQGSNGKAFF.

The rearrangement uses TRBV18 and TRBJ2-3; 10 bases line up with TRBD2. The CDR3 is made up of 20 amino acids. V trimming: 3 bases; J trimming: 0 bases; junction bases outside the gene matches: 15. In germline, CDR1 is KGHSH, CDR2 LQKENI. Here the CDR3 reads CASSPLNWRTSGSSTDTQYF. The DNA for the CDR3 is TGTGCCAGCTCACCCCTGAACTGGCGGACTAGCGGATCTAGCACAGATACGCAGTATTTT.

The V gene is TRBV5-4, the J gene TRBJ2-7; D call uncertain. Germline V gene lookup returns CDR1 SGHNT and CDR2 YYREEE (reference sequence). CDR3 length: 17 amino acids. Trimming left V 3 bases short and J 1 base short, with 20 bases between. The CDR3: CASSSRIDPALSYEQYF. DNA for the CDR3: TGTGCCAGCAGCTCCCGCATTGATCCTGCCCTGTCCTACGAGCAGTACTTC.

This clone was seen just once. This chain uses TRBV11-2 with TRBJ2-2; D perhaps matches TRBD1 (6 bases). Germline values: CDR1 SGHAT, CDR2 FQNNGV. The CDR3 length is 16 residues. The V and J ends lost 5 bases and 6 bases respectively, with 19 bases between them. In nucleotides, the CDR3 is TGTGCCAGCAGCGGATCGGGGACAATAGGAGCCGGGGAGCTGTTTTTT. Translation: CASSGSGTIGAGELFF.

CDR3 sequence (DNA): TGTGCCAGTAGTATAGGACTCTCTACAACCTACGAGCAGTACTTC. It is translated as CASSIGLSTTYEQYF. This chain connects TRBV19 to TRBJ2-7; D uncertain. The V end was cut by 1 base, the J end by 2 bases, with 12 bases between. Per the germline V gene, CDR1 is LNHDA and CDR2 is SQIVND (reference sequence). The CDR3 consists of 15 residues.

The chain has TRBV10-2 and TRBJ1-1, with TRBD1 matching 10 bases. The length of the CDR3 is 17 residues. Germline lookup yields CDR1 WSHSY and CDR2 SAAADI. V shed 5 bases, J shed 7 bases, and the junction held 16 bases outside the gene matches. CDR3 protein: CASSIPTGGAVLVEAFF. CDR3 sequence (DNA): TGCGCCAGCAGTATCCCGACAGGGGGCGCCGTGTTGGTTGAAGCTTTCTTT.

The V call is TRBV20-1, the J call TRBJ2-5; D is uncertain. V lost 2 bases and J lost 4, with 5 bases in between. The germline CDR1 and CDR2 sequences are DFQATT and SNEGSKA (reference sequence). This CDR3 spans 11 amino acids. The CDR3 protein is CSARMGETQYF. Here the CDR3 DNA reads TGCAGTGCTAGAATGGGAGAGACCCAGTACTTC.

This clone was detected once. This rearrangement joins TRBV6-1 to TRBJ1-5; D perhaps matches TRBD1 (5 bases). The CDR3 covers 14 residues. The germline gives CDR1 MNHNS, CDR2 SASEGT. Trimming cost V 0 bases and J 11 bases, with 14 bases left between them. The CDR3 here is CASSEAVGAGSQHF. DNA for the CDR3: TGTGCCAGCAGTGAAGCGGTAGGGGCTGGATCCCAGCATTTT.

With respect to this clone: The sample contains more than one DNA sequence encoding this CDR3. CDR3 nucleotide sequence: TGTGCCAGCAGCCAAGGTGTTTACAATGAGCAGTTCTTC. This sequence encodes CASSQGVYNEQFF. The chain is built from TRBV14 and TRBJ2-1, with D unresolved. The germline V and J ends were trimmed by 1 base and 4 bases, with 5 bases remaining between them. Germline loops: CDR1 SGHDN, CDR2 FVKESK. The CDR3 is made up of 13 amino acids.

The rearrangement uses TRBV5-8 and TRBJ2-1; 8 bases agree with TRBD2. The V and J ends lost 2 bases and 6 bases, in that order; junction bases with no gene match: 7. The CDR3 contains 15 residues. CDR1 and CDR2 (germline): SGHTS, YDEGEE. Here the CDR3 DNA reads TGTGCCAGCAGCTTAGAGGGACTAGGATCCAATGAGCAGTTCTTC. Amino acids: CASSLEGLGSNEQFF. Drawing the rest from reference TRBV5-8 and TRBJ2-1, the complete variable domain is EAGVTQSPTHLIKTRGQQATLRCSPISGHTSVYWYQQALGLGLQFLLWYDEGEERNRGNFPPRFSGRQFPNYSSELNVNALELEDSALYLCASSLEGLGSNEQFFGPGTRLTVL.

CDR3 sequence (DNA): TGCGCCAGCAGCCAAGCCTCCTTAGCGGGAGTATCGACAGATACGCAGTATTTT. Translation: CASSQASLAGVSTDTQYF. The chain joins TRBV4-1 to TRBJ2-3; 9 nucleotides line up with TRBD2. In germline, CDR1 is MGHRA, CDR2 YSYEKL. This CDR3 has 18 residues. Trimming took 1 base from V and 3 from J; bases not matched to a gene: 11.

This clone was detected only once. The chain uses TRBV5-1 and TRBJ2-3, with D uncertain. Trimming cost V 4 bases and J 0 bases, with 21 bases left between them. This CDR3 is 18 amino acids long. CDR1 is SGHRS and CDR2 is YFSETQ in the germline V gene. The CDR3 loop reads CASSPGAQRSSSTDTQYF. CDR3 sequence (DNA): TGCGCCAGCAGCCCTGGCGCCCAGAGGTCGTCTAGCACAGATACGCAGTATTTT.

About this clone itself: Other DNA sequences in this specimen translate into the identical CDR3. This CDR3 is CATSRETVSYEQYF. CDR3 coding DNA: TGTGCCACCAGCAGGGAGACAGTATCCTACGAGCAGTACTTC. V is TRBV15 and J is TRBJ2-7, with D possibly being TRBD1 (5 bases). V lost 3 bases and J lost 1, with 10 bases in between. Germline CDR1 reads LNHNV; CDR2 reads YYDKDF (reference sequence). This CDR3 region has 14 residues. Looking up the rest from reference TRBV15 and TRBJ2-7 gives the full variable domain: DAMVIQNPRYQVTQFGKPVTLSCSQTLNHNVMYWYQQKSSQAPKLLFHYYDKDFNNEADTPDNFQSRRPNTSFCFLDIRSPGLGDTAMYLCATSRETVSYEQYFGPGTRLTVT.

The CDR3 region is CASSQPGQPLQETQYF. Written as DNA, the CDR3 is TGTGCCAGCTCCCAACCGGGACAGCCGCTCCAAGAGACCCAGTACTTC. V is TRBV18 and J is TRBJ2-5; 7 positions match TRBD1. The CDR3 covers 16 residues. V shed 6 bases and J 1 base; nucleotides not matched to a gene: 11. The germline gives CDR1 KGHSH, CDR2 LQKENI.

The chain recombines TRBV7-9 with TRBJ1-1, with D unresolved. From germline, CDR1 is SEHNR and CDR2 FQNEAQ (reference sequence). This CDR3 is built from 12 residues. Between the trimmed V and J ends, which lost 3 bases and 2 bases, there was a span of 4 bases. The CDR3 spells CASSFSNTEAFF. The CDR3 bases are TGTGCCAGCAGCTTCAGCAACACTGAAGCTTTCTTT.

The V call is TRBV15, the J call TRBJ1-3; D gene uncertain. CDR3 length: 13 amino acids. Germline CDR1 LNHNV, CDR2 YYDKDF (reference sequence). Between the trimmed V and J ends, which lost 8 bases and 0 bases, there was a span of 8 bases. The CDR3 loop reads CATRPPSGNTIYF. Here the CDR3 DNA reads TGTGCCACCCGCCCCCCCTCTGGAAACACCATATATTTT.